Listed below are T cell receptor beta chains from one sample, sequenced in a study of OX40 agonist ivuxolimab in advanced cancers. The method was immunoSEQ multiplex PCR; TCRdb's version includes in-frame clones alone and lacks a portion of them. The sample has about 100,000 clones, approximately 89% seen once. The source material was CD4+ or CD8+ T cells sorted from blood, sampled in a trial of the OX40 agonist ivuxolimab. These receptors were taken from an adult with an advanced solid tumor such as melanoma, head and neck, liver or kidney cancer. CDR3s include the opening cysteine and the closing phenylalanine or tryptophan. Fields, in order: J gene, D gene, V gene, clone size, CDR3 protein, CDR3 DNA. A D gene is named only where the DNA matches it firmly. Expanded clones are given a class, and other clones once, few, many or no size at all.

J: TRBJ2-1
D: TRBD1
V: TRBV19
size: NA
CDR3: CASSIYRGQSSYNEQFF
DNA: TGTGCCAGTAGTATATATCGGGGACAGAGCTCCTACAATGAGCAGTTCTTC

J: TRBJ2-1
D: TRBD2
V: TRBV14
size: NA
CDR3: CASSQVVAGYNEQFF
DNA: TGTGCCAGCAGCCAAGTAGTAGCGGGATACAATGAGCAGTTCTTC

J: TRBJ2-1
D: NA
V: TRBV5-1
size: once
CDR3: CASSFGGQYNEQFF
DNA: TGCGCCAGCAGCTTTGGTGGGCAGTACAATGAGCAGTTCTTC

J: TRBJ2-5
D: NA
V: TRBV27
size: NA
CDR3: CASRSGTGGWETQYF
DNA: TGTGCCAGCAGGTCCGGGACGGGTGGTTGGGAGACCCAGTACTTC

J: TRBJ2-3
D: TRBD2
V: TRBV7-2
size: NA
CDR3: CASSTPGLAGGGADTQYF
DNA: TGTGCCAGCAGCACGCCGGGACTAGCGGGAGGGGGGGCAGATACGCAGTATTTT

J: TRBJ2-7
D: TRBD1
V: TRBV7-3
size: NA
CDR3: CASSRTGGSEQYF
DNA: TGTGCCAGCAGCCGGACAGGGGGCTCCGAGCAGTACTTC

J: TRBJ2-5
D: TRBD1
V: TRBV7-9
size: NA
CDR3: CASSAMTGGFETQYF
DNA: TGTGCCAGCAGCGCCATGACAGGGGGCTTCGAGACCCAGTACTTC

J: TRBJ2-7
D: NA
V: TRBV27
size: NA
CDR3: CASGHTTGFIYEQYF
DNA: TGTGCCAGCGGACATACCACAGGGTTTATCTACGAGCAGTACTTC

J: TRBJ2-5
D: TRBD2
V: TRBV7-6
size: NA
CDR3: CASSSGGETQYF
DNA: TGTGCCAGCAGCTCCGGGGGGGAGACCCAGTACTTC

J: TRBJ1-2
D: NA
V: TRBV19
size: NA
CDR3: CASSETNYGYTF
DNA: TGTGCCAGTAGTGAGACTAACTATGGCTACACCTTC

J: TRBJ2-1
D: TRBD2
V: TRBV4-3
size: once
CDR3: CASSSSASGTSAYNEQFF
DNA: TGCGCCAGCAGTTCGAGTGCGTCCGGGACTAGCGCCTACAATGAGCAGTTCTTC

J: TRBJ2-6
D: NA
V: TRBV15
size: NA
CDR3: CATSRDLLQSGANVLTF
DNA: TGTGCCACCAGCAGGGACCTACTGCAGTCTGGGGCCAACGTCCTGACTTTC

J: TRBJ2-1
D: NA
V: TRBV5-4
size: NA
CDR3: CASSLDPSGIYNEQFF
DNA: TGTGCCAGCAGCTTGGACCCCAGCGGAATCTACAATGAGCAGTTCTTC

J: TRBJ1-2
D: NA
V: TRBV7-8
size: NA
CDR3: CASSLGPGSNYGYTF
DNA: TGTGCCAGCAGCTTAGGGCCAGGGTCTAACTATGGCTACACCTTC

J: TRBJ2-1
D: NA
V: TRBV11-1
size: NA
CDR3: CASASRGNEQFF
DNA: TGTGCCAGCGCCTCGAGGGGTAATGAGCAGTTCTTC

J: TRBJ1-1
D: NA
V: TRBV11-2
size: NA
CDR3: CASSSGILVNTEAFF
DNA: TGTGCCAGCAGTTCTGGAATTTTAGTGAACACTGAAGCTTTCTTT

J: TRBJ2-5
D: NA
V: TRBV18
size: once
CDR3: CASSPGLQETQYF
DNA: TGTGCCAGCTCACCAGGGTTGCAAGAGACCCAGTACTTC

J: TRBJ1-5
D: NA
V: TRBV7-2
size: NA
CDR3: CASSLDRAQPQHF
DNA: TGTGCCAGCAGCTTAGATAGGGCTCAGCCCCAGCATTTT

J: TRBJ1-5
D: TRBD1
V: TRBV19
size: once
CDR3: CASSIDLDRVNLNSNQPQHF
DNA: TGTGCCAGTAGTATCGATCTGGACAGGGTGAACTTGAATAGCAATCAGCCCCAGCATTTT

J: TRBJ1-3
D: TRBD1
V: TRBV15
size: NA
CDR3: CATSRDSRGNTIYF
DNA: TGTGCCACCAGTAGGGACAGTCGCGGAAACACCATATATTTT

J: TRBJ2-3
D: NA
V: TRBV6-1
size: NA
CDR3: CASSEAGRSTDTQYF
DNA: TGTGCCAGCAGTGAAGCGGGACGAAGCACAGATACGCAGTATTTT

J: TRBJ2-5
D: NA
V: TRBV5-1
size: NA
CDR3: CASSLSGDLQETQYF
DNA: TGCGCCAGCAGCTTGTCGGGGGATCTCCAAGAGACCCAGTACTTC

J: TRBJ2-2
D: TRBD2
V: TRBV4-1
size: NA
CDR3: CASSQERGSGELFF
DNA: TGCGCCAGCAGCCAAGAGCGGGGGAGCGGGGAGCTGTTTTTT

J: TRBJ1-1
D: NA
V: TRBV5-6
size: NA
CDR3: CASSLRRDMNTEAFF
DNA: TGTGCCAGCAGCCTGAGGAGGGATATGAACACTGAAGCTTTCTTT

J: TRBJ2-1
D: NA
V: TRBV7-2
size: NA
CDR3: CASSLGSVSYNEQFF
DNA: TGTGCCAGCAGCTTAGGATCAGTCTCCTACAATGAGCAGTTCTTC

J: TRBJ2-2
D: NA
V: TRBV7-9
size: NA
CDR3: CASRRDQGPAGELFF
DNA: TGTGCCAGCAGACGGGACCAGGGGCCGGCCGGGGAGCTGTTTTTT

J: TRBJ1-2
D: NA
V: TRBV7-6
size: NA
CDR3: CASSTGPDGGYTF
DNA: TGTGCCAGCAGCACCGGCCCGGATGGTGGCTACACCTTC

J: TRBJ1-4
D: NA
V: TRBV30
size: NA
CDR3: CAWSVRGEKLFF
DNA: TGTGCCTGGAGTGTACGCGGTGAAAAACTGTTTTTT

J: TRBJ2-3
D: NA
V: TRBV5-6
size: NA
CDR3: CASRGGGLPDTQYF
DNA: TGTGCCAGCCGCGGAGGGGGGTTGCCAGATACGCAGTATTTT

J: TRBJ1-1
D: NA
V: TRBV7-2
size: NA
CDR3: CASSSNPPGKSVFF
DNA: TGTGCCAGCAGCTCGAACCCGCCGGGGAAATCCGTTTTCTTT

J: TRBJ2-5
D: NA
V: TRBV9
size: NA
CDR3: CASSVGNRHQETQYF
DNA: TGTGCCAGCAGCGTAGGGAACAGACACCAAGAGACCCAGTACTTC

J: TRBJ2-7
D: NA
V: TRBV18
size: NA
CDR3: CASSPTRDEQYF
DNA: TGTGCCAGCTCACCAACCCGGGACGAGCAGTACTTC

J: TRBJ2-2
D: NA
V: TRBV11-3
size: once
CDR3: CASIYGGTGELFF
DNA: TGTGCCAGCATTTATGGCGGGACCGGGGAGCTGTTTTTT